This passage covers 8 T cell receptor beta chains from one sample sequenced in a study of long-term antiretroviral therapy in people with HIV. The libraries were made with immunoSEQ v3.0 at survey level. The method was immunoSEQ multiplex PCR; TCRdb's version includes in-frame clones alone and lacks a portion of them. The table has roughly 36,000 clones, approximately 83% seen once; the top ten hold roughly 8.6%. Specimen: unsorted PBMCs, collected 0.4 years before starting antiretroviral therapy. Receptor source: a man younger than 30 with HIV.

This rearrangement joins TRBV7-9 to TRBJ2-3; the match to TRBD2 covers 7 bases. V dropped 2 bases and J dropped 4; count of bases not matched to a gene: 6. The CDR3 has 15 amino acids. CDR1 and CDR2 (germline): SEHNR, FQNEAQ (reference sequence). CDR3: CASSLSRETPDTQYF. CDR3 DNA sequence: TGTGCCAGCAGCTTATCGCGGGAGACCCCAGATACGCAGTATTTT.

The chain carries TRBV27 and TRBJ1-3; the match to TRBD1 covers 7 bases. The V gene end was trimmed by 8 bases and the J gene end by 3 bases; junction bases not matched to a gene: 10. Germline-derived CDR1 and CDR2 are MNHEY and SMNVEV (reference sequence). The CDR3 loop spans 15 amino acids. Written as DNA, the CDR3 is TGTGCCAGCGGGGGCAGGGGGTCCCGTGGAAACACCATATATTTT. This gives the protein CASGGRGSRGNTIYF.

This chain uses TRBV7-2 with TRBJ2-3, with TRBD2 identical over 13 bases. The J segment lost 2 bases and the V segment lost 10 bases, leaving 9 bases of the junction unmatched. The CDR3 is 16 amino acids. CDR1 is SGHTA, CDR2 FQGNSA, per germline. The DNA of the CDR3 is TGTGCCACCTCATCGGGACTAGCGGGATTCACAGATACGCAGTATTTT. Amino acids: CATSSGLAGFTDTQYF.

The chain employs TRBV7-2 and TRBJ2-5; D gene uncertain. The V gene's germline CDR1 is SGHTA and CDR2 FQGNSA. The CDR3 consists of 14 residues. V was trimmed by 2 bases and J by 0 bases, leaving 7 bases between them. In nucleotides, the CDR3 is TGTGCCAGCAGCTTAAGACGGAACCAAGAGACCCAGTACTTC. Protein product: CASSLRRNQETQYF.

V and J are TRBV11-2 and TRBJ2-5, with D unclear. V dropped 6 bases and J dropped 5 bases, with 7 bases sitting between them. The CDR3 is 11 residues long. CDR1 is SGHAT, CDR2 FQNNGV, per germline. The CDR3 nucleotides read TGTGCCAGCAGGACCGGGGAGACCCAGTACTTC. It specifies CASRTGETQYF.

The chain uses TRBV4-3 and TRBJ2-3; 9 bases map to TRBD2. Germline-derived CDR1 and CDR2 are LGHNA and YSLEER. With V trimmed by 0 bases and J by 2 bases, 9 bases remained unmatched. The CDR3 loop spans 18 amino acids. This chain's CDR3 is CASSQEVSASGDTDTQYF. CDR3 DNA sequence: TGCGCCAGCAGCCAAGAGGTCTCGGCTAGCGGGGACACAGATACGCAGTATTTT.

The chain couples TRBV6-5 to TRBJ1-2, with a weak D call TRBD1 (6 bases). Germline V lookup: CDR1 MNHEY, CDR2 SVGAGI. The CDR3 sequence is 14 residues long. V was shortened by 2 bases and J by 3 bases, with 10 bases between the two germline ends. CDR3 nucleotide sequence: TGTGCCAGCAGTTACGACAGGAGGGACTATGGCTACACCTTC. It yields the protein CASSYDRRDYGYTF.

The chain links TRBV2 to TRBJ2-7, with D maybe TRBD1 (6 bases). The V gene's germline CDR1 is SNHLY and CDR2 FYNNEI. V was pared by 1 base and J by 4 bases, with 17 bases between. This CDR3 is built from 16 residues. CDR3 sequence (DNA): TGTGCCAGCAGTGAAGGGGGGACATATACTCGTTACGAGCAGTACTTC. It encodes CASSEGGTYTRYEQYF.